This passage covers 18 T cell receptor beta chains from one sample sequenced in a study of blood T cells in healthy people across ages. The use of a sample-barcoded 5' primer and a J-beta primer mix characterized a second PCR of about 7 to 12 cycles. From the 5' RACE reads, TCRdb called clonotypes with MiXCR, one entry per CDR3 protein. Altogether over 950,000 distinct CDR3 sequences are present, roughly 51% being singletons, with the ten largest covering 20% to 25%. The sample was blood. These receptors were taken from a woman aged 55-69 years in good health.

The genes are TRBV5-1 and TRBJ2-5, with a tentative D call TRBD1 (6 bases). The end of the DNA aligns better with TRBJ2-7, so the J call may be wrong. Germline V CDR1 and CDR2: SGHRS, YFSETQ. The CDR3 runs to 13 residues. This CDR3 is CASSFDRSGEQYF. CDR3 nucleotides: TGCGCCAGCAGTTTTGACAGGTCGGGCGAGCAGTACTTC.

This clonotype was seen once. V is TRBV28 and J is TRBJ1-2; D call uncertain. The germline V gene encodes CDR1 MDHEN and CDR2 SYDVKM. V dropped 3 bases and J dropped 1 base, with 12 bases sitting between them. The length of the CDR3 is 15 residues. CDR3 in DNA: TGTGCCAGCAGTTTGCCGGGGAGGGTTAACTATGGCTACACCTTC. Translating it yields CASSLPGRVNYGYTF.

The CDR3 nucleotides read TGTGCCAGCAGTAGCCATCTATGGGGGAACTATGGCTACACCTTC. Its translation: CASSSHLWGNYGYTF. This chain links TRBV28 with TRBJ1-2, with D possibly being TRBD1 (5 bases). Germline V gene lookup returns CDR1 MDHEN and CDR2 SYDVKM. This CDR3 contains 15 residues. V lost 5 bases and J lost 2, with 15 bases in between.

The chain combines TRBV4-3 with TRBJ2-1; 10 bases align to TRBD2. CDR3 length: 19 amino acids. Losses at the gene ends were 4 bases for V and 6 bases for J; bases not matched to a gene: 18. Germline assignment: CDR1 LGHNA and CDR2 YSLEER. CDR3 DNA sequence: TGCGCCAGCAGCCCTGCAGCCCTAATAGCGGGAGGAATGGGCAATGAGCAGTTCTTC. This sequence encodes CASSPAALIAGGMGNEQFF.

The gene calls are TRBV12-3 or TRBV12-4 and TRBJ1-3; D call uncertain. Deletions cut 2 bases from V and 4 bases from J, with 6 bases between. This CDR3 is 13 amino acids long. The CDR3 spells CASSLRPGNTIYF. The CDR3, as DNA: TGTGCCAGCAGTTTAAGACCCGGAAACACCATATATTTT.

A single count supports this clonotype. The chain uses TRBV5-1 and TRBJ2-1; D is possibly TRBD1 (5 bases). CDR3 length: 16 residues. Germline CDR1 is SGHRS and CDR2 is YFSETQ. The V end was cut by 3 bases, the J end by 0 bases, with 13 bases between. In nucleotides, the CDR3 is TGCGCCAGCAGCTCCGTCCAGGGTAGCTCCTACAATGAGCAGTTCTTC. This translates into CASSSVQGSSYNEQFF.

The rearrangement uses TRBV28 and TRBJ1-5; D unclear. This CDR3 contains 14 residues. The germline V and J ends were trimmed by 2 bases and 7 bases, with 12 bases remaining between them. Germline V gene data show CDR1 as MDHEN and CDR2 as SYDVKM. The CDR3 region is CASSLELTGQPQHF. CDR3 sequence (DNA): TGTGCCAGCAGTTTAGAACTCACGGGACAGCCCCAGCATTTT.

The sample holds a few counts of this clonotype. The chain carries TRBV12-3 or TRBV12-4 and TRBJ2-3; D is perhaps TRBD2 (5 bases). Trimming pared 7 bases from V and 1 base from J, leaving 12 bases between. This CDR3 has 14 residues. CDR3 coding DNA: TGTGCCAGCATTAAAGGACTCGGCACAGATACGCAGTATTTT. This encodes CASIKGLGTDTQYF.

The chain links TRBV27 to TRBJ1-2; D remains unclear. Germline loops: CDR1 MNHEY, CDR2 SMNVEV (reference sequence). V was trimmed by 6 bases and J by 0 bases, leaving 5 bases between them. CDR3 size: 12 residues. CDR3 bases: TGTGCCAGCAGGGACCCTAACTATGGCTACACCTTC. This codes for CASRDPNYGYTF.

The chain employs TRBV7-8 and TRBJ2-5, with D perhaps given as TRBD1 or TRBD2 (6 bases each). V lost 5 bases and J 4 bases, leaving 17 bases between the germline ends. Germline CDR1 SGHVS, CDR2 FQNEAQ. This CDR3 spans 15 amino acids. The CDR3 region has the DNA TGTGCCAGCAGCCTAGGGGGGAAGTCCACAGAGACCCAGTACTTC. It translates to CASSLGGKSTETQYF.

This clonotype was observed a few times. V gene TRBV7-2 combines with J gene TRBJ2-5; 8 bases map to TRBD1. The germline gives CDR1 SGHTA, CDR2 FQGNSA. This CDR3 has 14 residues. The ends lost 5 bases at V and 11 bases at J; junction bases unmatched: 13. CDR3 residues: CASSPGTGTNEQYF. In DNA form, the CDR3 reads TGTGCCAGCAGCCCCGGGACAGGAACCAATGAGCAGTACTTC.

The DNA of the CDR3 is TGCGCCAGCAGCCGCCCGGACCGAACCAATCAGCCCCAGCATTTT. Protein: CASSRPDRTNQPQHF. The chain carries TRBV4-1 and TRBJ1-5, with D hard to call. V was shortened by 4 bases and J by 3 bases, with 13 bases between the two germline ends. This CDR3 has 15 residues. Germline V gene sequence: CDR1 MGHRA, CDR2 YSYEKL.

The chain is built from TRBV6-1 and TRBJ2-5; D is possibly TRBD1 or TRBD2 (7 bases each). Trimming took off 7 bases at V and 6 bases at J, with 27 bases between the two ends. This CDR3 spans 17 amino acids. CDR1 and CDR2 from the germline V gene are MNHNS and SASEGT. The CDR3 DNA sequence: TGTGCCAGCACCCCAGCCTTATCAGGGGGGGGCGCGAAGACCCAGTACTTC. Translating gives CASTPALSGGGAKTQYF.

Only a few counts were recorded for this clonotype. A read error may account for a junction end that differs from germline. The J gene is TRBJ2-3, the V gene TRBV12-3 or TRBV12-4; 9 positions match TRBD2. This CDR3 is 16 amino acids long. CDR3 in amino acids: CASSIAGEVGTDTQYF. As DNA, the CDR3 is TGTGCCAGCAGTATAGCGGGGGAGGTCGGCACAGATACGCAGTATTTT.

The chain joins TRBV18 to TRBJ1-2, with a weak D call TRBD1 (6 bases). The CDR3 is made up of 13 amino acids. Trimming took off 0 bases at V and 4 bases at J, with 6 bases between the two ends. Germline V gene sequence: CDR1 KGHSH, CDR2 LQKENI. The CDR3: CASSPPGAYGYTF. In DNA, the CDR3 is TGTGCCAGCTCACCACCGGGGGCCTATGGCTACACCTTC.

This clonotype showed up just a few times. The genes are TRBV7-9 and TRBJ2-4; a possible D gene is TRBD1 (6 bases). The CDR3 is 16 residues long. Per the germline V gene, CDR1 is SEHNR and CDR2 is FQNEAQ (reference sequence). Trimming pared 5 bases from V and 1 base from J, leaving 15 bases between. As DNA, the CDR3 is TGTGCCAGCAGCAAGGGACAAGGGACGGCCAAAAACATTCAGTACTTC. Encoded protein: CASSKGQGTAKNIQYF. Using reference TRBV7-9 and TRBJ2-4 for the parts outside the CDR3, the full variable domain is DTGVSQNPRHKITKRGQNVTFRCDPISEHNRLYWYRQTLGQGPEFLTYFQNEAQLEKSRLLSDRFSAERPKGSFSTLEIQRTEQGDSAMYLCASSKGQGTAKNIQYFGAGTRLSVL.

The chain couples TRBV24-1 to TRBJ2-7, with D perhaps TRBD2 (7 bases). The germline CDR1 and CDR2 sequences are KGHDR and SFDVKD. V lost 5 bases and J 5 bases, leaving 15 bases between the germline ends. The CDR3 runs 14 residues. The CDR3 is CATSVGGAWNEQYF. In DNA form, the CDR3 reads TGTGCCACCAGTGTTGGGGGGGCCTGGAACGAGCAGTACTTC.

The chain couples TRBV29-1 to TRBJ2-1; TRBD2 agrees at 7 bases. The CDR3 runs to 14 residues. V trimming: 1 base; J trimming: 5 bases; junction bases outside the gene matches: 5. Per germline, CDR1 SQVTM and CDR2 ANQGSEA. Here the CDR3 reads CSVEGLASDNEQFF. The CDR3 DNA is TGCAGCGTTGAAGGACTAGCTTCTGACAATGAGCAGTTCTTC.